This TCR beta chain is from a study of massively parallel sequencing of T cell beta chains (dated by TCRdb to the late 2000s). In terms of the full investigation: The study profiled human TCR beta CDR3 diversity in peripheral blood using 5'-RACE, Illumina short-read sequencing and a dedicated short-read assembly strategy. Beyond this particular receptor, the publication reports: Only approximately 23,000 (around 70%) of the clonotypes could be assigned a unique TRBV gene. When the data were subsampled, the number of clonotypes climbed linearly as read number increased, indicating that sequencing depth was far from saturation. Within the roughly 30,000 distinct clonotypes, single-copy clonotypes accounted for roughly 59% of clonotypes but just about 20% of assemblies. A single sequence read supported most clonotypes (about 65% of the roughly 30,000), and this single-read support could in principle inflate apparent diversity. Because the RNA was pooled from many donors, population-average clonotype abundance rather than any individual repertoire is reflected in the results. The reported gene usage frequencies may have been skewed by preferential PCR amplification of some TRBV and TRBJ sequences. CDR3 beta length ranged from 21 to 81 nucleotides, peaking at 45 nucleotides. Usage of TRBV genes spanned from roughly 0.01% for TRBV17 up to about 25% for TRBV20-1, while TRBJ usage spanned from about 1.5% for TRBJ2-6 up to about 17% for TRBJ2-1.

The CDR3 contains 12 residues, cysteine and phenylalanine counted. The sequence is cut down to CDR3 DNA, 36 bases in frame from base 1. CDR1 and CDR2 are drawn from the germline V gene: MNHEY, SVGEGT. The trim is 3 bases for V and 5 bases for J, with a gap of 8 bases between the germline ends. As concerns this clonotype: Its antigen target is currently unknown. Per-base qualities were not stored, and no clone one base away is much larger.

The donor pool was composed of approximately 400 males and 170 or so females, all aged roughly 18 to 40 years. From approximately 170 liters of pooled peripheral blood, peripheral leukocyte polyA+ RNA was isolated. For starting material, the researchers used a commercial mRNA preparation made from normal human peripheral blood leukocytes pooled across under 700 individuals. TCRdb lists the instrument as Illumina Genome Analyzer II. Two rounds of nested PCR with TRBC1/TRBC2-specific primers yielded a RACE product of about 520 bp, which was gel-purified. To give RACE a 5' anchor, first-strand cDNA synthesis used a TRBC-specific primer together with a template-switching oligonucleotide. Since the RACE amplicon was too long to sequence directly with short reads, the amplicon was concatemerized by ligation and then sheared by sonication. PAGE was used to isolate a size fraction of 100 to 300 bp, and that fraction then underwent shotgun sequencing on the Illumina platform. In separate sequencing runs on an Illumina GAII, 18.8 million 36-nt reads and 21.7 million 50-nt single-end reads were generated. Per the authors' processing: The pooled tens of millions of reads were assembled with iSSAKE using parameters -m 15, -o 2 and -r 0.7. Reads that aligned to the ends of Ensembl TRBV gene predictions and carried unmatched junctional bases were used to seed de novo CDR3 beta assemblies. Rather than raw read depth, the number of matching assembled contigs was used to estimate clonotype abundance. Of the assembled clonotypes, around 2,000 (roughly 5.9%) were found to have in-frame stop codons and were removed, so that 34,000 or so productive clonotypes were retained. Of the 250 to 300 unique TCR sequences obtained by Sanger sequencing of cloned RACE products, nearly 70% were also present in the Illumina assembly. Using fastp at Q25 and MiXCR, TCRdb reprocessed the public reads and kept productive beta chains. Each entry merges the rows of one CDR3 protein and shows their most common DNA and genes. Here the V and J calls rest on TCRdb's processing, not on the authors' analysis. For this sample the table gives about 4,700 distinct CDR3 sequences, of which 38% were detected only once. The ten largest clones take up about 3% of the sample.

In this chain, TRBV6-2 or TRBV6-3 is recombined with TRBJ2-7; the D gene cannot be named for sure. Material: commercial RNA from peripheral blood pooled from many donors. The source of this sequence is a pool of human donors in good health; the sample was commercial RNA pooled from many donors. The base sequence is TGTGCCAGCAGTTATTCGCAAGACGAGCAGTACTTC. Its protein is CASSYSQDEQYF.